The clone carrying this TCR beta chain was found once. Its antigen is unidentified. The CDR3 end shows no conserved phenylalanine or tryptophan, and so a read error is likely. This sample is part of a study of blood T cells in healthy people across ages. Points from the study as a whole: The donors' CMV status was not determined, possibly confounding changes in expanded clonotypes.

Healthy Caucasian individuals from Russia aged about 6 to 90 served as donors. The draw of peripheral blood yielded around 10 milliliters from each donor. At least 7 million PBMCs were isolated per sample. Alongside a J-beta primer mix, a sample-barcoded 5' primer served in a second PCR lasting about 7 to 12 cycles. In TCRdb, the 5' RACE reads were re-called with MiXCR into one record per CDR3 protein. This sample has just under 750,000 distinct CDR3 sequences, with about 20% found just once. The origin of this receptor is a man aged 65-85 years in good health. The sequenced sample was blood.

The CDR3 region is CATSDPSWKTSGRRTDTQYL. The CDR3, as DNA: TGTGCCACCAGTGACCCCTCATGGAAGACTAGCGGGAGAAGAACAGATACGCAGTATCTT. The chain recombines TRBV24-1 with TRBJ2-3; TRBD2 agrees at 12 bases. This CDR3 is built from 20 residues. The ends lost 4 bases at V and 3 bases at J; junction bases unmatched: 16. Germline-derived CDR1 and CDR2 are KGHDR and SFDVKD.